These T cell receptor beta chains were read from a single sample in a study of cytomegalovirus exposure and HLA in healthy donors. Profiling relied on immunoSEQ multiplex PCR, and the TCRdb table lists in-frame clones only, not all of them. The data contain approximately 40,000 clones, around 86% of them singletons. Sequencing was done on a sample of PBMCs. The receptors stem from a woman in her thirties or forties in good health and CMV-seropositive. Both conserved end residues are part of each CDR3. The D gene is left open where the match is weak. Expanded clones are given a class, and other clones once, few, many or no size at all.

abundance	v_gene	j_gene	d_gene	CDR3nt	CDR3aa
NA	TRBV2	TRBJ2-3	NA	TGTGCCAGCATCCCGGGAAGAGGGACGCAGTATTTT	CASIPGRGTQYF
NA	TRBV6-1	TRBJ1-4	NA	TGTGCCAGCCGGAAGGGGACTAATGAAAAACTGTTTTTT	CASRKGTNEKLFF
once	TRBV9	TRBJ2-3	TRBD2	TGTGCCAGCAGCTCAAGAGCGGGGGGGCCGACAGATACGCAGTATTTT	CASSSRAGGPTDTQYF
NA	TRBV10-3	TRBJ2-2	NA	TGTGCCATCAGTGAACAAGGGGGTAAGAACACCGGGGAGCTGTTTTTT	CAISEQGGKNTGELFF
NA	TRBV4-1	TRBJ1-2	NA	TGCGCCAGCAGCCGAAAGACAGGAGATAACTATGGCTACACCTTC	CASSRKTGDNYGYTF
NA	TRBV19	TRBJ1-2	TRBD1	TGTGCCAGTAGTATGGACAGGGGGACTAACTATGGCTACACCTTC	CASSMDRGTNYGYTF
NA	TRBV15	TRBJ1-4	NA	TGTGCCACCAGCCCAGAGGGCATTCTTAATGAAAAACTGTTTTTT	CATSPEGILNEKLFF
NA	TRBV18	TRBJ2-7	TRBD1	TGTGCCAGCTCACGTTCAGGGGGCGAGCAGTACTTC	CASSRSGGEQYF
NA	TRBV25-1	TRBJ2-7	TRBD2	TGTGCCAGCAGTTCACTAGCGGGACACTACGAGCAGTACTTC	CASSSLAGHYEQYF
NA	TRBV28	TRBJ2-7	TRBD1	TGTGCCAGCAGGCCCTCTGGACAGGGGAGACGGGGCGAGCAGTACTTC	CASRPSGQGRRGEQYF
few	TRBV7-2	TRBJ2-5	TRBD2	TGTGCCAGCAGCAGGACTAGCGGGGGAAAAGAGACCCAGTACTTC	CASSRTSGGKETQYF
NA	TRBV7-9	TRBJ1-1	NA	TGTGCCAGCAGCTTAGCCGGGAACACTGAAGCTTTCTTT	CASSLAGNTEAFF
NA	TRBV19	TRBJ1-2	NA	TGTGCCAGTAGCCCCGAGGACAATTTCGATGGCTACACCTTC	CASSPEDNFDGYTF
NA	TRBV11-2	TRBJ2-1	TRBD1	TGTGCCAGCAGCTTCAGCACCGGACAGGGGGTTAGTGGTGAGCAGTTCTTC	CASSFSTGQGVSGEQFF
NA	TRBV27	TRBJ2-7	NA	TGTGCCAGCTCCTGGGCTTCCTCCTACGAGCAGTACTTC	CASSWASSYEQYF
NA	TRBV7-6	TRBJ2-2	TRBD1	TGTGCCAGCAGCTTAGACCCGGGACAGGGGGCCACCGGGGAGCTGTTTTTT	CASSLDPGQGATGELFF
NA	TRBV11-2	TRBJ1-1	NA	TGTGCCAGCAGCTTAACGGGGGGCGACACTGAAGCTTTCTTT	CASSLTGGDTEAFF
once	TRBV5-6	TRBJ2-1	TRBD2	TGTGCCAGCAGCTCGCAGCGGGGGTTACCCTCCTACAATGAGCAGTTCTTC	CASSSQRGLPSYNEQFF
NA	TRBV7-2	TRBJ2-2	TRBD1	TGTGCCAGCAGCTTAGGACAGGGAATTGGGGAGCTGTTTTTT	CASSLGQGIGELFF
NA	TRBV15	TRBJ2-2	TRBD2	TGTGCCACCAGCAGGACTAGCGGGGGGCCCGGGGAGCTGTTTTTT	CATSRTSGGPGELFF
NA	TRBV30	TRBJ1-6	TRBD1	TGTGCCTGGAGAGGGACAGGGGAGGGCTCACCCCTCCACTTT	CAWRGTGEGSPLHF
NA	TRBV7-9	TRBJ1-4	NA	TGTGCCAGCGTTGGAGGGACGGAGAATGAAAAACTGTTTTTT	CASVGGTENEKLFF
NA	TRBV10-3	TRBJ2-3	NA	TGTGCCATCAGTGAGGCCGGGGTTGGGGATACGCAGTATTTT	CAISEAGVGDTQYF
NA	TRBV5-1	TRBJ2-7	NA	TGCGCCAGCAGTACATCCTACGAGCAGTACTTC	CASSTSYEQYF
NA	TRBV4-2	TRBJ1-6	NA	TGTGCCAGCAGCCAAGATGCAGGGTCCTATAATTCACCCCTCCACTTT	CASSQDAGSYNSPLHF
NA	TRBV9	TRBJ2-5	NA	TGTGCCAGCAGCGAGGATCCCACAGGGATTGAGACCCAGTACTTC	CASSEDPTGIETQYF
once	TRBV6-1	TRBJ2-3	NA	TGTGCCAGCAGTGCACTCCGAAAAGGGCCGGTCCGGGGGACAGATACGCAGTATTTT	CASSALRKGPVRGTDTQYF
NA	TRBV2	TRBJ1-4	TRBD1	TGTGCCAGCATTAGGGACAGGATCGCAACTAATGAAAAACTGTTTTTT	CASIRDRIATNEKLFF
NA	TRBV7-2	TRBJ2-3	NA	TGTGCCAGCAGCTTAGCGTACCAGGGAAGCACAGATACGCAGTATTTT	CASSLAYQGSTDTQYF
NA	TRBV7-9	TRBJ1-1	NA	TGTGCCAGCACCCTAGGAGGTGCGAACACTGAAGCTTTCTTT	CASTLGGANTEAFF
NA	TRBV19	TRBJ2-1	TRBD2	TGTGCCAGTAGTATAGAAGTGGGACTAGCGGGGGACAATGAGCAGTTCTTC	CASSIEVGLAGDNEQFF
NA	TRBV19	TRBJ1-4	TRBD1	TGTGCCAGTATGGACAGGGTAGGAGAAAAACTGTTTTTT	CASMDRVGEKLFF
NA	TRBV18	TRBJ2-2	NA	TGTGCCAGCTCACCGCCATCGGACAGCACCGGGGAGCTGTTTTTT	CASSPPSDSTGELFF
NA	TRBV7-2	TRBJ1-4	NA	TGTGCCAGCAGCTTATGGCGGGCGGTGGGTGAAAAACTGTTTTTT	CASSLWRAVGEKLFF
NA	TRBV7-2	TRBJ1-2	NA	TGTGCCAGCAGCCCTAGCTCCCGGGTTGGAGGCTACACCTTC	CASSPSSRVGGYTF
NA	TRBV15	TRBJ2-7	TRBD1	TGTGCCACCAGCACCGGGACAGGCACCTACGAGCAGTACTTC	CATSTGTGTYEQYF
few	TRBV5-8	TRBJ1-3	NA	TGTGCCAGCAGCCCGACAGGTGCGGGAAACACCATATATTTT	CASSPTGAGNTIYF
NA	TRBV28	TRBJ2-5	TRBD1	TGTGCCAGCAGGGGGGGGACAGGGGCTGGGGAGACCCAGTACTTC	CASRGGTGAGETQYF
NA	TRBV28	TRBJ1-2	TRBD1	TGTGCCAGCAGTGCCAACCCTCCAGGGGGCGCGGATGGCTACACCTTC	CASSANPPGGADGYTF
NA	TRBV28	TRBJ1-4	TRBD1	TGTGCCAGCAGTCCGGGGACAGAAAGAGAAAAACTGTTTTTT	CASSPGTEREKLFF
NA	TRBV10-2	TRBJ1-1	NA	TGCGCCAGCAGTGAGAGAAACTCCTTCGGTACTGAAGCTTTCTTT	CASSERNSFGTEAFF
NA	TRBV13	TRBJ1-2	NA	TGTGCCAGCAGCCCTCCGAGTTGGGGCTACACCTTC	CASSPPSWGYTF
once	TRBV5-1	TRBJ2-6	NA	TGCGCCAGCAGCTTGGCAGGGTTTGCTGGGGCCAACGTCCTGACTTTC	CASSLAGFAGANVLTF
NA	TRBV18	TRBJ2-7	TRBD1	TGTGCCAGCTCACCAAGGAGGGGACAGGAGGCGAGCGAGCAGTACTTC	CASSPRRGQEASEQYF